One and the same sample provided the 30 T cell receptor beta chains below, sequenced in a study of post-analysis software for immune sequencing data. cDNA libraries for TCR beta contained unique molecular identifiers. MiXCR, run by TCRdb on the PCR reads, gives a single entry per CDR3 protein. The sample lists roughly 580,000 distinct CDR3 sequences; about 40% were seen once. Their recognized antigens are unknown. General study points: Patients carried several TRBV segments more frequently than controls did, and TRBV5-6, TRBV5-1 and TRBV20-1 were among them.

Sequencing was performed on blood. All receptors derive from a girl aged 5 to 17 with multiple sclerosis.

J is TRBJ2-3 and V is TRBV12-3 or TRBV12-4, with D unresolved. Trimming removed 6 bases from V and 2 bases from J, with 15 bases in between. The CDR3 consists of 15 residues. The CDR3 protein is CASSPEQRITDTQYF. The CDR3, as DNA: TGTGCCAGCAGCCCGGAGCAAAGGATCACAGATACGCAGTATTTT.

The CDR3 protein is CASSYSMRATYEQYF. The CDR3 nucleotides read TGTGCCAGCAGTTACTCGATGCGGGCAACCTACGAGCAGTACTTC. The rearrangement uses TRBV6-2 or TRBV6-3 and TRBJ2-7, with D possibly matching TRBD2 (5 bases). The CDR3 length is 15 residues. The V end was cut by 0 bases, the J end by 2 bases, with 11 bases between. CDR1 and CDR2 from the germline V gene are MNHEY and SVGEGT.

The chain joins TRBV4-2 to TRBJ2-7; D is perhaps TRBD1 or TRBD2 (5 bases each). The germline V gene has CDR1 LGHNA and CDR2 YNFKEQ. This CDR3 comprises 15 residues. The ends were cut back, 6 bases at V and 5 bases at J, with 20 bases in the middle. The CDR3 sequence: CASRRDLTADNEQYF. CDR3 DNA sequence: TGTGCCAGCAGACGCGACTTAACAGCGGACAACGAGCAGTACTTC.

The chain joins TRBV5-5 to TRBJ1-5; D uncertain. V shed 3 bases and J shed 4 bases, with 11 bases lying between them. Germline values: CDR1 SGHKS, CDR2 YYEKEE (reference sequence). The CDR3 covers 14 residues. CDR3 residues: CASSSLKGNQPQHF. The CDR3 DNA is TGTGCCAGCAGCTCCCTTAAAGGAAATCAGCCCCAGCATTTT.

This sequence joins TRBV20-1 and TRBJ2-7, with a possible D match to TRBD2 (7 bases). Looked up from germline, CDR1 is DFQATT and CDR2 is SNEGSKA (reference sequence). V was trimmed by 6 bases and J by 6 bases, leaving 18 bases between them. This CDR3 spans 13 amino acids. This chain's CDR3 is CSAIMGGLGEQYF. DNA of the CDR3: TGCAGTGCAATTATGGGGGGGCTGGGCGAGCAGTACTTC.

This clonotype was observed a handful of times. This chain connects TRBV4-1 to TRBJ2-4, with 7 positions matching TRBD1. The CDR3 sequence is 16 residues long. Unmatched junction bases numbered 7, after V lost 2 bases and J lost 3 bases. The germline gives CDR1 MGHRA, CDR2 YSYEKL. The CDR3 DNA reads as TGCGCCAGCAGCCAACCCCGACAGGGCAACAAAAACATTCAGTACTTC. Encoded protein: CASSQPRQGNKNIQYF.

The genes are TRBV7-9 and TRBJ1-4; D remains unclear. Germline-derived CDR1 and CDR2 are SEHNR and FQNEAQ (reference sequence). This CDR3 region has 10 residues. Trimming took 7 bases from V and 10 from J, leaving 7 bases between them. The CDR3 nucleotides are TGTGCCAGCATCCCTGGAAAACTGTTTTTT. Translation: CASIPGKLFF.

V and J are TRBV12-3 or TRBV12-4 and TRBJ1-2, with TRBD1 matching over 7 bases. J was trimmed by 8 bases and V by 5 bases; bases with no gene match: 11. The CDR3 consists of 14 residues. The CDR3 region is CASSPRQGGGGYTF. CDR3 nucleotide sequence: TGTGCCAGCAGTCCCAGACAGGGAGGCGGCGGCTACACCTTC.

The chain uses TRBV5-1 and TRBJ2-1, with a weak D call TRBD2 (5 bases). V was clipped by 3 bases and J by 6 bases, with 13 bases between them. The CDR3 covers 14 residues. The germline gives CDR1 SGHRS, CDR2 YFSETQ. Written as DNA, the CDR3 is TGCGCCAGCAGCTCGGCTAGCCTGAGCAATGAGCAGTTCTTC. Residues: CASSSASLSNEQFF.

This clonotype occurred once. The rearrangement joins TRBV3-1 to TRBJ2-1, with 8 bases matching TRBD2. In germline, CDR1 is LGHDT, CDR2 YNNKEL (reference sequence). V lost 6 bases to trimming and J lost 4 bases; unmatched junction nucleotides: 8. The CDR3 is 15 amino acids. The DNA of the CDR3 is TGTGCCAGCAGGCTTTCCGGGACTAGTTACAATGAGCAGTTCTTC. It encodes CASRLSGTSYNEQFF.

The chain couples TRBV5-6 to TRBJ1-5; D is uncertain. Deletions cut 2 bases from V and 0 bases from J, with 12 bases between. The length of the CDR3 is 16 residues. The V gene's germline CDR1 is SGHDT and CDR2 YYEEEE. CDR3 sequence reads: CASSFLMDHSNQPQHF. CDR3 nucleotides: TGTGCCAGCAGCTTTCTCATGGACCATAGCAATCAGCCCCAGCATTTT.

This clonotype has only a few counts. The V gene is TRBV7-6, the J gene TRBJ2-5; D perhaps matches TRBD2 (6 bases). Between the trimmed V and J ends, which lost 1 base and 11 bases, there was a span of 17 bases. The germline gives CDR1 SGHVS, CDR2 FNYEAQ. The CDR3 is 14 amino acids. CDR3 nucleotides: TGTGCCAGCAGCTTAGTCGTTGACGGGAGTGTTCAGTACTTC. Residues: CASSLVVDGSVQYF. The full variable domain, completed using reference TRBV7-6 and TRBJ2-5, is GAGVSQSPRYKVTKRGQDVALRCDPISGHVSLYWYRQALGQGPEFLTYFNYEAQQDKSGLPNDRFSAERPEGSISTLTIQRTEQRDSAMYRCASSLVVDGSVQYFGPGTRLLVL.

This clonotype was observed a handful of times. This chain joins TRBV11-3 and TRBJ2-7, with D perhaps being TRBD1 or TRBD2 (5 bases each). V was trimmed by 5 bases and J by 0 bases, leaving 11 bases between them. The CDR3 has 14 residues. Germline-derived CDR1 and CDR2 are SGHNT and YENEEA. Here the CDR3 DNA reads TGTGCCAGCAGCCAGGGCCTAGCCTCCTACGAGCAGTACTTC. Protein sequence: CASSQGLASYEQYF.

This clonotype was detected only once. The V gene is TRBV6-4, the J gene TRBJ2-1; D possibly corresponds to TRBD1 (6 bases). The germline V gene encodes CDR1 MRHNA and CDR2 SNTAGT. This CDR3 comprises 14 residues. V was cut by 0 bases and J by 9 bases, with 12 bases left in between. CDR3 in DNA: TGTGCCAGCAGTGACTCGATGGGGGCGGGTGAGCAGTTCTTC. Residues: CASSDSMGAGEQFF.

This chain links TRBV4-1 with TRBJ2-1, with a possible D match to TRBD2 (6 bases). Germline CDR1 MGHRA, CDR2 YSYEKL. The V end lost 1 base, the J end lost 7 bases, and 17 bases lay between the germline ends. This CDR3 region has 16 residues. CDR3 residues: CASSQVVTGVGNEQFF. As DNA, the CDR3 is TGCGCCAGCAGCCAAGTGGTCACGGGAGTGGGGAATGAGCAGTTCTTC.

This chain links TRBV4-1 with TRBJ1-1, with D maybe TRBD1 (6 bases). V lost 0 bases and J lost 4, with 15 bases in between. CDR1 and CDR2 from the germline V gene are MGHRA and YSYEKL. This CDR3 has 16 amino acids. The CDR3: CASSQDGPGAPTEAFF. CDR3 nucleotides: TGCGCCAGCAGCCAAGATGGGCCGGGGGCGCCCACTGAAGCTTTCTTT.

This clonotype was counted a single time. V is TRBV15 and J is TRBJ2-1; weak D call: TRBD2 (5 bases). Trimming removed 5 bases at V and 2 bases at J, with 13 bases between. CDR1 is LNHNV and CDR2 is YYDKDF in the germline V gene (reference sequence). The CDR3 is 15 residues long. CDR3 region: CATSPDGGAYNEQFF. CDR3 nucleotide sequence: TGTGCCACCAGCCCGGACGGAGGAGCCTACAATGAGCAGTTCTTC.

In this sample, this clonotype turned up a few times. The V and J genes are TRBV7-4 and TRBJ2-7; D unresolved. This CDR3 is 12 amino acids long. Looked up from germline, CDR1 is SGHVT and CDR2 is SQSDAQ. The ends were cut back, 11 bases at V and 1 base at J, with 12 bases in the middle. CDR3 nucleotide sequence: TGTGCCCGCCGCCAGGTGTCCTACGAGCAGTACTTC. This sequence encodes CARRQVSYEQYF.

J is TRBJ2-1 and V is TRBV29-1, with 7 positions matching TRBD2. Germline assignment: CDR1 SQVTM and CDR2 ANQGSEA. There are 14 residues in the CDR3. CDR3 coding DNA: TGCACCACAGCTAGCGGCGGGGCACGACGGGAGCAGTTCTTC. The encoded protein is CTTASGGARREQFF.

The chain has TRBV9 and TRBJ2-1; 9 bases are shared with TRBD2. CDR3 length: 21 amino acids. Trimming took 0 bases from V and 12 from J; bases not matched to a gene: 28. The V gene's germline CDR1 is SGDLS and CDR2 YYNGEE. The CDR3 reads CASSVGPAGGPRLERGPGQFF. CDR3 DNA: TGTGCCAGCAGCGTAGGCCCGGCGGGAGGGCCACGTCTCGAAAGAGGGCCAGGGCAGTTCTTC.

This chain connects TRBV27 to TRBJ2-7; the D is unclear. V shed 3 bases and J shed 3 bases, with 9 bases lying between them. The germline gives CDR1 MNHEY, CDR2 SMNVEV (reference sequence). CDR3 length: 13 amino acids. The CDR3, as DNA: TGTGCCAGCAGTTTTGGGGAAAGCTACGAGCAGTACTTC. Amino acid sequence: CASSFGESYEQYF.

This chain connects TRBV20-1 to TRBJ1-1, with 8 bases matching TRBD2. The DNA end lines up better with TRBJ2-2; the J call may be wrong. Looked up from germline, CDR1 is DFQATT and CDR2 is SNEGSKA (reference sequence). The CDR3 is made up of 14 amino acids. The CDR3 here is CSASQGLEFEELFF. In DNA form, the CDR3 reads TGCAGTGCTTCCCAGGGACTAGAATTCGAGGAGCTGTTTTTT.

The chain combines TRBV25-1 with TRBJ1-2, with D uncertain. Germline CDR1 reads MGHDK; CDR2 reads SYGVNS. Trimming shortened V by 3 bases and J by 3 bases, and 11 bases separated the two germline ends. The CDR3 extends over 14 amino acids. Here the CDR3 reads CASSDDHRDYGYTF. In DNA, the CDR3 is TGTGCCAGCAGTGATGACCACCGGGACTATGGCTACACCTTC.

This clonotype showed up just a few times. The chain couples TRBV20-1 to TRBJ2-3; 16 bases fit TRBD2. From germline, CDR1 is DFQATT and CDR2 SNEGSKA (reference sequence). Losses at the gene ends were 1 base for V and 0 bases for J; bases not matched to a gene: 7. The CDR3 consists of 19 residues. CDR3 DNA sequence: TGCAGTGCTAGAGGATTAGGGACTAGCGGGGGGGGAAGCACAGATACGCAGTATTTT. As protein: CSARGLGTSGGGSTDTQYF.

J is TRBJ2-6 and V is TRBV19; unclear D gene. With 6 bases removed from V and 1 base from J, the gap between germline ends came to 7 bases. Germline V lookup: CDR1 LNHDA, CDR2 SQIVND (reference sequence). The CDR3 is made up of 14 amino acids. CDR3 sequence reads: CASRQLSGANVLTF. CDR3 bases: TGTGCCAGTAGGCAATTATCTGGGGCCAACGTCCTGACTTTC.

The chain combines TRBV3-1 with TRBJ1-2; D is perhaps TRBD1 (5 bases). CDR3 size: 14 residues. Germline loops: CDR1 LGHDT, CDR2 YNNKEL (reference sequence). Trimming removed 0 bases at V and 2 bases at J, with 7 bases between. The CDR3 protein is CASSQDAGNYGYTF. CDR3 coding DNA: TGTGCCAGCAGCCAAGACGCAGGGAACTATGGCTACACCTTC. The whole variable domain, remainder taken from reference TRBV3-1 and TRBJ1-2, is DTAVSQTPKYLVTQMGNDKSIKCEQNLGHDTMYWYKQDSKKFLKIMFSYNNKELIINETVPNRFSPKSPDKAHLNLHINSLELGDSAVYFCASSQDAGNYGYTFGSGTRLTVV.

V gene TRBV4-1 combines with J gene TRBJ2-1; 8 bases align to TRBD2. CDR1 is MGHRA and CDR2 is YSYEKL in the germline V gene. This CDR3 region has 15 residues. J gave up 1 base and V 6 bases, and 5 bases lay outside the gene matches. The CDR3 DNA reads as TGCGCCAGCAGGTCGAGCGGGGGTTCCTACAATGAGCAGTTCTTC. Protein sequence: CASRSSGGSYNEQFF.

This clonotype was seen more than once but under ten times. V is TRBV7-9 and J is TRBJ1-1, with D possibly matching TRBD1 (6 bases). The V end was cut by 5 bases, the J end by 2 bases, with 15 bases between. The CDR3 spans 15 residues. Per the germline V gene, CDR1 is SEHNR and CDR2 is FQNEAQ (reference sequence). The CDR3 here is CASSPRDIYNTEAFF. CDR3 in DNA: TGTGCCAGCAGCCCTAGGGACATTTACAACACTGAAGCTTTCTTT.

This clonotype was counted once. This chain links TRBV20-1 with TRBJ2-2; D gene ambiguous. The V gene lost 0 bases and the J gene lost 4 bases, with 15 bases spanning the gap. The CDR3 runs 16 residues. Germline V gene data show CDR1 as DFQATT and CDR2 as SNEGSKA (reference sequence). In DNA, the CDR3 is TGCAGTGCTAGAGATCGGGCGAGGCCTGGCACCGGGGAGCTGTTTTTT. Amino acids: CSARDRARPGTGELFF.

This clonotype was seen only a few times. This chain joins TRBV6-6 and TRBJ1-2; D call uncertain. V was trimmed by 2 bases and J by 3 bases, leaving 16 bases between them. The CDR3 runs to 16 residues. Per germline, CDR1 MNHNY and CDR2 SVGAGI (reference sequence). The CDR3 DNA sequence: TGTGCCAGCAGTTACGAAAAGGAGGCTTTTTACTATGGCTACACCTTC. Protein product: CASSYEKEAFYYGYTF.